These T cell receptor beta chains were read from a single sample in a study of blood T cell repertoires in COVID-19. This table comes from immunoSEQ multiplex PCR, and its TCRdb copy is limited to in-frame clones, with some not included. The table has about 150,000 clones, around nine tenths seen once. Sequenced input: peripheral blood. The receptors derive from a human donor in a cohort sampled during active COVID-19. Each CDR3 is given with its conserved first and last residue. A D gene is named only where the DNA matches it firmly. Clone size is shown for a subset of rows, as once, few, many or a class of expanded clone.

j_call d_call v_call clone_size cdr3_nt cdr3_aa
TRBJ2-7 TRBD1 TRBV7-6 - TGTGCCAGCAGCCTCGGACAGGTCCGCTCCTACGAGCAGTACTTC CASSLGQVRSYEQYF
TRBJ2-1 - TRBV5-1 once TGCGCCAGCAGCTTATCCGCCTACAATGAGCAGTTCTTC CASSLSAYNEQFF
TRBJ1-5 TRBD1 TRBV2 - TGTGCCAGCAGTGAAAGGACAGGGAGGGATATTAGTAATCAGCCCCAGCATTTT CASSERTGRDISNQPQHF
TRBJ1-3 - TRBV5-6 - TGTGCCAGCAACCGACGGGGAGCCGGAAACACCATATATTTT CASNRRGAGNTIYF
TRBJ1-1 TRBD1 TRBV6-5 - TGTGCCAGCAGAGAGACAGGGGAAGCTTTCTTT CASRETGEAFF
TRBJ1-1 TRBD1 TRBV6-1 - TGTGCCAGCAGTGATATCGGACAGGGAGCTTTCTTT CASSDIGQGAFF
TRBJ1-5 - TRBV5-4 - TGTGCCAGCAGCTTGGGGGCACGTCAGCCCCAGCATTTT CASSLGARQPQHF
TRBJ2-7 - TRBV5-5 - TGTGCCAGCAGCTTGGGCGAGAGAGCCTACGAGCAGTACTTC CASSLGERAYEQYF
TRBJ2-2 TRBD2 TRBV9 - TGTGCCAGCAGCGTAGTCGGGGGGTCCGGGGAGCTGTTTTTT CASSVVGGSGELFF
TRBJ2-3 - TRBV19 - TGTGCCAGTAGTATAGATCTCGGCGGGGCTAGCACAGATACGCAGTATTTT CASSIDLGGASTDTQYF
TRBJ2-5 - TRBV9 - TGTGCCAGCAGCGTAGCAGGGGAAGAGACCCAGTACTTC CASSVAGEETQYF
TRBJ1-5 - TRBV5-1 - TGCGCCAGCAAAGAGGGAATGGGCAATCAGCCCCAGCATTTT CASKEGMGNQPQHF
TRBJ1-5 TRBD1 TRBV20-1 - TGCAGTGCTCGTGGACAGGGGGCATGGAATCAGCCCCAGCATTTT CSARGQGAWNQPQHF
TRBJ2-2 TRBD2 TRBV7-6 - TGTGCCAGCAGCCCGTATAGCGGGGGGGCCGACACCGGGGAGCTGTTTTTT CASSPYSGGADTGELFF
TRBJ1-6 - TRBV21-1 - TGTGCCAGCAGCAAAGAAGGGAGACGGCAAAGGGACTCGTCCCAAAATTCACCCCTCCACTTT CASSKEGRRQRDSSQNSPLHF
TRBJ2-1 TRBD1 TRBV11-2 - TGTGCCAGCAGACAGGGGGCCAATGAGCAGTTCTTC CASRQGANEQFF
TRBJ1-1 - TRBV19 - TGTGCCAGTAGTACAGGTCAGAACACTGAAGCTTTCTTT CASSTGQNTEAFF
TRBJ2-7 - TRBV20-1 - TGCAGTGCTAGTCTGGGGGGAAAGTACGAGCAGTACTTC CSASLGGKYEQYF
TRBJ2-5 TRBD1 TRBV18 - TGTGCCAGCTCACCGGGGACAGGGGTACGGGAGACCCAGTACTTC CASSPGTGVRETQYF
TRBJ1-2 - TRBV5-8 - TGTGCCAGCAGCTGGGACGGAGGGAGCTATGGCTACACCTTC CASSWDGGSYGYTF